Following are 7 T cell receptor beta chains from one sample sequenced in a study of shared clonotypes between healthy human individuals. Here immunoSEQ multiplex PCR was the method, and the copy in TCRdb shows in-frame clones only, minus some. The sample has a few million clones; approximately 95% are singletons. Sequencing was performed on naive CD4+ T cells from PBMCs. Subset indicated: CD45RA+ positively selected. Receptors originate from a young man in good health. Some clones in this sample may be carry-over from other donors' samples.

Regarding this clone: The junction departs from germline at one end; a sequencing error may be responsible. The chain couples TRBV6-1 to TRBJ2-1; D may correspond to TRBD1 or TRBD2 (5 bases each). The CDR3 is 14 amino acids. CDR1 and CDR2 from the germline V gene are MNHNS and SASEGT. CDR3 nucleotide sequence: TGTGCCAGCAGTAAAGCGGACAATTACAATGAGCAGTTCTTC. It is translated as CASSKADNYNEQFF.

V is TRBV18 and J is TRBJ2-1; 10 bases agree with TRBD2. With 2 bases clipped from V and 6 bases from J, the junction kept 7 bases outside the gene matches. The germline V gene encodes CDR1 KGHSH and CDR2 LQKENI. The CDR3 sequence is 16 residues long. CDR3 residues: CASSPVLAGALNEQFF. CDR3 sequence (DNA): TGTGCCAGCTCACCAGTTCTAGCGGGAGCTCTCAATGAGCAGTTCTTC.

The rearrangement links TRBV30 to TRBJ2-3; D is undetermined. The germline V gene encodes CDR1 GTSNPN and CDR2 SVGIG (reference sequence). V was pared by 5 bases and J by 0 bases, with 3 bases between. This CDR3 is built from 11 residues. The CDR3 DNA is TGTGCCTGGGGTAGCACAGATACGCAGTATTTT. Translation: CAWGSTDTQYF.

The CDR3 DNA follows: TGTGCCTGTTCCGGGACAGCCTCCTACGAGCAGTACTTC. It yields the protein CACSGTASYEQYF. J is TRBJ2-7 and V is TRBV30, with TRBD1 identical over 7 bases. With 6 bases clipped from V and 0 bases from J, the junction kept 5 bases outside the gene matches. The CDR3 sequence is 13 residues long. Germline V lookup: CDR1 GTSNPN, CDR2 SVGIG (reference sequence).

This chain connects TRBV2 to TRBJ2-2; D unclear. V lost 3 bases to trimming and J lost 7 bases, with 6 bases between them. Germline V gives CDR1 SNHLY, CDR2 FYNNEI. This CDR3 has 12 residues. CDR3 bases: TGTGCCAGCAGTGATGCCCTCGGGGAGCTGTTTTTT. It yields the protein CASSDALGELFF.

The chain recombines TRBV6-5 with TRBJ1-2; no definite D call. CDR1 is MNHEY and CDR2 is SVGAGI in the germline V gene. Deletions cut 6 bases from V and 3 bases from J, with 11 bases between. The CDR3 is 13 residues long. Here the CDR3 reads CASSSGGHYGYTF. The CDR3 nucleotides are TGTGCCAGCAGCTCGGGCGGCCACTATGGCTACACCTTC.

The rearrangement links TRBV7-2 to TRBJ1-2; TRBD1 matches at 7 bases. Germline V gene sequence: CDR1 SGHTA, CDR2 FQGNSA. The CDR3 totals 15 residues. Trimming at V came to 5 bases and at J to 9 bases, leaving 15 bases not matched to a gene. In DNA form, the CDR3 reads TGTGCCAGCAGCACTCCACAGGGGTCCCTTTTGAGCTACACCTTC. Its translation: CASSTPQGSLLSYTF.